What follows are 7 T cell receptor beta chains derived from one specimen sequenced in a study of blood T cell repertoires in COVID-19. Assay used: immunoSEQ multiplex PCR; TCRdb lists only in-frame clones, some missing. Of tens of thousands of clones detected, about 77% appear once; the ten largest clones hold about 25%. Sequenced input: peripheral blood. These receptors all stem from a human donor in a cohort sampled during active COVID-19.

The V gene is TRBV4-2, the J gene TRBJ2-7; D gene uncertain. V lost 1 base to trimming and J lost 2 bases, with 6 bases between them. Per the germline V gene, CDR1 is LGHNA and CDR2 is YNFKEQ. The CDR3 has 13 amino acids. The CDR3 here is CASSQVGPYEQYF. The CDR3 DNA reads TGTGCCAGCAGCCAAGTGGGCCCCTACGAGCAGTACTTC.

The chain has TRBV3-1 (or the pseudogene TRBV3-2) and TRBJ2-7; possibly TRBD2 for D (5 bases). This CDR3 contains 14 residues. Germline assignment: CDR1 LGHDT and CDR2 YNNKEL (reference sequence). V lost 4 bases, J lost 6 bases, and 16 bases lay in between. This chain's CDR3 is CASSPSLATGEQYF. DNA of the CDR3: TGTGCCAGCAGCCCTTCCCTAGCCACGGGCGAGCAGTACTTC.

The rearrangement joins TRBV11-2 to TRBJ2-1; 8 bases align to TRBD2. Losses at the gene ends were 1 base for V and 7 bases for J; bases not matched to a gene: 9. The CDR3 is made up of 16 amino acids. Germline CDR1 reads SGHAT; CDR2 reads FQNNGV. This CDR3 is CASSLGGLVLGNEQFF. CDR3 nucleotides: TGTGCCAGCAGCTTAGGGGGACTAGTGTTAGGGAATGAGCAGTTCTTC.

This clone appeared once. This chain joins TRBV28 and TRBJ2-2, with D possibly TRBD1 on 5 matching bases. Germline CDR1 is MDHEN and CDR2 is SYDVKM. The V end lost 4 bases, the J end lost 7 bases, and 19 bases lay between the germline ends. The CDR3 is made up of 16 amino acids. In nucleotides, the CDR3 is TGTGCCAGCAGTTCCGGTGGGGCCTTTCTGGGCGGGGAGCTGTTTTTT. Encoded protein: CASSSGGAFLGGELFF.

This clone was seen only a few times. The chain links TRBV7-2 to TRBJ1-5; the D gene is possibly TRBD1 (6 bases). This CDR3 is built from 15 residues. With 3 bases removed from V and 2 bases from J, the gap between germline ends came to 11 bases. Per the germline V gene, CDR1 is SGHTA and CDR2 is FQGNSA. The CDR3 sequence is CASSFRGGGNQPQHF. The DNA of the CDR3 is TGTGCCAGCAGCTTCAGGGGTGGCGGCAATCAGCCCCAGCATTTT.

Written as DNA, the CDR3 is TGTGCCAGCAGTTTAGCCCCTCGTTGGAGCGGGAGGACGAACACCGGGGAGCTGTTTTTT. It is translated as CASSLAPRWSGRTNTGELFF. The chain employs TRBV28 and TRBJ2-2; TRBD2 matches at 9 bases. Trimming removed 2 bases from V and 0 bases from J; junction bases left unmatched: 13. Germline loops: CDR1 MDHEN, CDR2 SYDVKM. The CDR3 has 20 residues.

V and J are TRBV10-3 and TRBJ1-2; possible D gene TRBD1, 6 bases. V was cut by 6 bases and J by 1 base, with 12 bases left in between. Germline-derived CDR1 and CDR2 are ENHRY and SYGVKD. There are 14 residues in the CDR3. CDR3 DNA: TGTGCCATCAGCCTGACAGGCCTTAACTATGGCTACACCTTC. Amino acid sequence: CAISLTGLNYGYTF.